This is a list of T cell receptor beta chains from one sample in a study of cytomegalovirus exposure and HLA in healthy donors. Sequenced by immunoSEQ multiplex PCR; TCRdb stores in-frame clones only, minus some. The table shows around 100,000 clones, with about 77% occurring only once. Material: PBMCs. The receptors stem from a woman in her twenties or thirties in good health and CMV-seropositive. Each CDR3 is given with its conserved first and last residue. Fields, in order: clone size, D gene, V gene, J gene, CDR3 protein, CDR3 DNA. D genes are given only for firm matches. Rows may omit the clone size; those that give it use once, few, many or a size class.

>.|.|TRBV9|TRBJ1-3
CASSVDRFSGNTIYF
TGTGCCAGCAGCGTAGACCGGTTCTCTGGAAACACCATATATTTT
>few|.|TRBV19|TRBJ2-7
CASSIRDSYEQYF
TGTGCCAGTAGTATCAGGGATTCCTACGAGCAGTACTTC
>.|.|TRBV6-5|TRBJ1-2
CASSYTPVGGMNGYTF
TGTGCCAGCAGTTACACCCCAGTGGGAGGCATGAATGGCTACACCTTC
>.|TRBD1|TRBV6-1|TRBJ1-6
CASSGGQENSYNSPLHF
TGTGCCAGCAGTGGCGGACAGGAAAACTCCTATAATTCACCCCTCCACTTT
>.|.|TRBV27|TRBJ2-5
CASSQALSSYLEGTQYF
TGTGCCAGCAGCCAAGCCCTTAGCTCCTACCTCGAGGGGACCCAGTACTTC
>.|TRBD1|TRBV10-1|TRBJ1-1
CASSYGTVKTEAFF
TGCGCCAGCAGTTACGGGACAGTAAAAACTGAAGCTTTCTTT
>.|.|TRBV6-1|TRBJ1-2
CASSEWGDYGYTF
TGTGCCAGCAGTGAATGGGGGGACTATGGCTACACCTTC
>.|.|TRBV6-5|TRBJ1-1
CASSFDTLTEAFF
TGTGCCAGCAGTTTTGACACACTTACTGAAGCTTTCTTT
>.|TRBD1|TRBV2|TRBJ1-5
CASRGDRGGNQPQHF
TGTGCCAGCAGGGGAGACAGGGGTGGCAATCAGCCCCAGCATTTT
>.|TRBD2|TRBV6-1|TRBJ2-1
CASRGTSGGNNEQFF
TGTGCCAGCAGGGGGACTAGCGGGGGTAACAATGAGCAGTTCTTC
>.|.|TRBV15|TRBJ2-7
CATSRDSRVRSGGSYEQYF
TGTGCCACCAGCAGAGATTCGCGGGTCCGTAGCGGCGGGTCCTACGAGCAGTACTTC
>once|.|TRBV21-1|TRBJ2-7
CASSIGLAGAYEQYF
TGTGCCAGCAGCATAGGACTAGCGGGAGCCTACGAGCAGTACTTC
>.|TRBD1|TRBV13|TRBJ1-1
CASSLGRGGGVAFF
TGTGCCAGCAGCTTGGGAAGAGGGGGCGGGGTGGCTTTCTTT
>.|.|TRBV11-2|TRBJ2-7
CASSRAGYEQYF
TGTGCCAGCAGCCGAGCGGGCTACGAGCAGTACTTC
>.|.|TRBV19|TRBJ2-3
CASSIESQADTQYF
TGTGCCAGTAGTATAGAAAGTCAGGCAGATACGCAGTATTTT
>.|TRBD1|TRBV5-4|TRBJ1-1
CAGSLTGGKNTEAFF
TGTGCCGGCAGCCTAACAGGGGGCAAGAACACTGAAGCTTTCTTT
>once|.|TRBV9|TRBJ1-1
CASSVEMTANTEAFF
TGTGCCAGCAGCGTAGAGATGACAGCGAACACTGAAGCTTTCTTT
>.|TRBD1|TRBV25-1|TRBJ1-6
CASAGTGWPLHF
TGTGCCAGTGCTGGGACAGGGTGGCCCCTCCACTTT
>once|TRBD2|TRBV4-2|TRBJ2-7
CASSQDLGGRGDEQYF
TGTGCCAGCAGCCAAGATCTTGGAGGGAGGGGTGACGAGCAGTACTTC
>.|.|TRBV6-5|TRBJ1-1
CASRTDNYAFF
TGTGCCAGCAGGACGGACAACTATGCTTTCTTT
>.|TRBD1|TRBV30|TRBJ1-2
CAWSRDRDAGRGYTF
TGTGCCTGGAGTCGGGACAGGGACGCCGGGAGGGGCTACACCTTC
>.|TRBD1|TRBV18|TRBJ1-6
CASSTGEGISPLHF
TGTGCCAGCTCGACAGGGGAAGGGATTTCACCCCTCCACTTT
>.|.|TRBV11-2|TRBJ2-5
CASSLDVRLAALQETQYF
TGTGCCAGCAGCTTAGATGTGAGGCTGGCAGCCCTCCAAGAGACCCAGTACTTC
>.|.|TRBV21-1|TRBJ2-5
CASSRLAGGRETQYF
TGTGCCAGCAGCAGACTAGCGGGAGGTCGAGAGACCCAGTACTTC
>.|.|TRBV19|TRBJ2-2
CASTGPGELFF
TGTGCCAGTACGGGTCCCGGGGAGCTGTTTTTT
>.|.|TRBV5-1|TRBJ2-2
CASRSTPTGNTGELFF
TGCGCCAGCAGGAGTACGCCGACAGGGAACACCGGGGAGCTGTTTTTT
>.|TRBD2|TRBV29-1|TRBJ2-1
CSVEGRGGLLYEQFF
TGCAGCGTTGAAGGGCGGGGGGGTCTCCTCTACGAGCAGTTCTTC
>.|.|TRBV11-3|TRBJ1-1
CASSLNTEAFF
TGTGCCAGCAGCCTTAACACTGAAGCTTTCTTT
>.|.|TRBV6-1|TRBJ2-5
CASSESMGGGQETQYF
TGTGCCAGCAGTGAGTCGATGGGGGGGGGCCAGGAGACCCAGTACTTC
>.|.|TRBV11-2|TRBJ1-2
CASSLGSHYGYTF
TGTGCCAGCAGCTTGGGCAGCCACTATGGCTACACCTTC
>.|TRBD1|TRBV18|TRBJ1-2
CASSEDRDGYTF
TGTGCCAGCTCAGAGGACAGGGACGGCTACACCTTC
>.|.|TRBV4-1|TRBJ1-5
CASSQDGGGNQPQHF
TGCGCCAGCAGCCAAGATGGGGGCGGTAATCAGCCCCAGCATTTT
>.|.|TRBV5-4|TRBJ2-7
CASSPDRLFTYEQYF
TGTGCCAGCAGCCCCGACAGACTGTTTACCTACGAGCAGTACTTC
>few|TRBD2|TRBV19|TRBJ2-5
CASRAGGPETQYF
TGTGCCAGTAGGGCGGGGGGGCCTGAGACCCAGTACTTC
>.|.|TRBV5-6|TRBJ1-2
CASSLGPSFGYGYTF
TGTGCCAGCAGCTTGGGACCTTCTTTCGGGTATGGCTACACCTTC
>few|.|TRBV29-1|TRBJ1-1
CSVRAGWAMNTEAFF
TGCAGCGTTCGGGCGGGGTGGGCCATGAACACTGAAGCTTTCTTT
>.|TRBD1|TRBV28|TRBJ1-1
CASSRGQRPSEAFF
TGTGCCAGCAGTAGGGGACAGAGGCCAAGTGAAGCTTTCTTT
>.|TRBD2|TRBV7-2|TRBJ2-5
CASSLAPAGGEETQYF
TGTGCCAGCAGCTTAGCCCCAGCGGGGGGGGAAGAGACCCAGTACTTC
>.|.|TRBV19|TRBJ1-5
CASSSRTPAQHF
TGTGCCAGTAGTTCCCGGACTCCGGCCCAGCATTTT
>once|.|TRBV10-2|TRBJ1-2
CASRIVREGIYGYTF
TGCGCCAGCAGAATTGTCAGGGAAGGGATCTATGGCTACACCTTC
>.|.|TRBV10-3|TRBJ1-1
CAISESSGDREAFF
TGTGCCATCAGTGAGTCGTCAGGGGATAGGGAAGCTTTCTTT
>once|TRBD1|TRBV9|TRBJ1-1
CASSLRQGQNTEAFF
TGTGCCAGCAGCCTAAGACAGGGGCAAAACACTGAAGCTTTCTTT
>few|.|TRBV7-9|TRBJ1-1
CASSLDQGSSAFF
TGTGCCAGCAGCTTAGACCAGGGGTCTTCGGCTTTCTTT
>.|TRBD2|TRBV7-3|TRBJ2-1
CASRLTGGTSGFSEQFF
TGTGCCAGCAGGCTAACGGGGGGGACTAGCGGCTTCTCTGAGCAGTTCTTC
>few|.|TRBV6-1|TRBJ2-7
CASSEQGEQYF
TGTGCCAGCAGTGAACAGGGCGAGCAGTACTTC
>once|TRBD2|TRBV7-9|TRBJ2-5
CASSLLTSGGETQYF
TGTGCCAGCAGCTTGCTGACTAGCGGGGGGGAGACCCAGTACTTC
>once|TRBD1|TRBV5-8|TRBJ2-6
CASSSPEGQGTSGANVLTF
TGTGCCAGCAGCTCCCCGGAGGGACAGGGGACTTCGGGGGCCAACGTCCTGACTTTC
>.|TRBD1|TRBV7-9|TRBJ1-3
CASSLPQGGPGNTIYF
TGTGCCAGCAGCTTACCCCAGGGGGGTCCGGGAAACACCATATATTTT
>.|.|TRBV7-2|TRBJ2-4
CASSLAGGGVNIQYF
TGTGCCAGCAGCTTAGCGGGAGGCGGGGTAAACATTCAGTACTTC
>.|.|TRBV30|TRBJ2-7
CAWSDTSYEQYF
TGTGCCTGGAGCGACACTTCCTACGAGCAGTACTTC
>once|.|TRBV4-1|TRBJ1-2
CASSQANEGRRDYGYTF
TGCGCCAGCAGCCAAGCGAACGAGGGCAGGCGTGACTATGGCTACACCTTC
>.|.|TRBV5-1|TRBJ2-2
CASSLGGSNTGELFF
TGCGCCAGCAGCTTGGGAGGGTCGAACACCGGGGAGCTGTTTTTT
>few|TRBD1|TRBV19|TRBJ1-1
CASRRGSVPEAFF
TGTGCCAGTCGCAGGGGGAGTGTCCCTGAAGCTTTCTTT
>.|TRBD2|TRBV7-6|TRBJ2-3
CASTPVAGGLTDTQYF
TGTGCCAGCACCCCTGTAGCGGGAGGTCTCACAGATACGCAGTATTTT
>.|TRBD2|TRBV19|TRBJ2-3
CASSGTSGRAFTDTQYF
TGTGCCAGTAGTGGGACTAGCGGGAGGGCTTTCACAGATACGCAGTATTTT
>once|TRBD1|TRBV25-1|TRBJ2-2
CASRRTGDTGELFF
TGTGCCAGCAGGAGGACAGGGGACACCGGGGAGCTGTTTTTT